This T cell receptor (beta chain) stems from a study of regulatory T cells in long-lasting Graves disease. Overall study results and limits: Repertoires from persistent disease leaned toward TRBV28, TRBJ1-2 and TRBJ2-5.

A note on this clonotype: Antigen specificity is unknown.

There are 15 residues in the CDR3. Germline V lookup: CDR1 MDHEN, CDR2 SYDVKM. V lost 5 bases and J lost 5, with 17 bases in between. Time point reported: persistent/refractory GD, antithyroid drugs over 5 years with positive TRAb. From PBMCs, RNA was extracted and then used to make the TCR library. The TCR beta library used iRepertoire HTBI primers with Arm-PCR amplification of CDR3. TCRdb re-called the multiplex PCR reads with MiXCR, one entry per CDR3 protein. The sample carries hundreds of thousands of distinct CDR3 sequences, around a fifth recorded once. This specimen was peripheral blood mononuclear cells (PBMCs), taken when the disease was refractory, from a patient treated with antithyroid drugs. This sequence joins TRBV28 and TRBJ2-3, with TRBD1 as a possible D gene (6 bases). This sequence was found in a female donor with Graves disease. The CDR3 DNA sequence: TGTGCCAGCAGTCCTACAGGGCCGATTGGAGATACGCAGTATTTT. Its translation: CASSPTGPIGDTQYF.